Listed below are T cell receptor beta chains from one sample, sequenced in a study of shared clonotypes between healthy human individuals. The data were produced by immunoSEQ multiplex PCR, yet TCRdb's version contains in-frame clones alone and is incomplete. The profile covers 850,000 to 1,200,000 clones, with under 80% appearing a single time and around 1.4% taken by the ten largest. The material sequenced was memory CD4+ T cells sorted from blood. Receptors originate from a man aged 18 to 30 in good health. CDR3s include the opening cysteine and the closing phenylalanine or tryptophan. D genes are given only for firm matches. Clone sizes are given selectively: once, few, many, or a class where the clone is expanded.

j_gene,abundance,len,v_gene,d_gene,CDR3aa,CDR3nt
TRBJ2-5,-,13,TRBV7-2,-,CASSFSLQETQYF,TGTGCCAGCAGCTTCTCTCTCCAAGAGACCCAGTACTTC
TRBJ2-5,-,15,TRBV19,-,CASSIAGGAQETQYF,TGTGCCAGTAGTATAGCAGGGGGGGCCCAAGAGACCCAGTACTTC
TRBJ2-5,-,13,TRBV30,TRBD1,CAWDRGVQETQYF,TGTGCCTGGGACAGGGGGGTCCAAGAGACCCAGTACTTC
TRBJ2-2,-,15,TRBV10-3,-,CAISQGGVSTGELFF,TGTGCCATCAGTCAAGGAGGGGTTTCCACCGGGGAGCTGTTTTTT
TRBJ2-3,-,16,TRBV6-1,-,CASSAGASLPTDTQYF,TGTGCCAGCAGTGCGGGGGCTTCACTCCCCACAGATACGCAGTATTTT
TRBJ2-5,once,17,TRBV7-2,TRBD2,CASSATGTSGRGETQYF,TGTGCCAGCAGCGCCACCGGGACTAGCGGGAGGGGGGAGACCCAGTACTTC
TRBJ2-7,-,15,TRBV18,TRBD1,CASSLGQGLPYEQYF,TGTGCCAGCTCACTGGGACAGGGGTTACCCTACGAGCAGTACTTC
TRBJ2-7,-,16,TRBV9,-,CASSVGPSLGSYEQYF,TGTGCCAGCAGCGTAGGGCCTAGTTTGGGGTCCTACGAGCAGTACTTC
TRBJ1-4,once,14,TRBV30,-,CAWSLQGFNEKLFF,TGTGCCTGGAGCCTCCAGGGGTTTAATGAAAAACTGTTTTTT
TRBJ1-1,few,13,TRBV30,TRBD1,CAWQGQLNTEAFF,TGTGCCTGGCAGGGACAGCTGAACACTGAAGCTTTCTTT
TRBJ1-1,-,12,TRBV5-4,-,CASSLEGVRAFF,TGTGCCAGCAGCTTGGAGGGGGTAAGGGCTTTCTTT
TRBJ2-7,-,15,TRBV2,TRBD2,CASSRRLAGAGEQYF,TGTGCCAGCAGCAGGAGACTAGCGGGAGCAGGCGAGCAGTACTTC
TRBJ2-1,-,14,TRBV7-9,-,CASRLPSGDNEQFF,TGTGCCAGCAGACTACCCTCCGGGGACAATGAGCAGTTCTTC
TRBJ2-7,-,14,TRBV28,TRBD1,CASSSSGQGIEQYF,TGTGCCAGCAGTTCCTCGGGACAGGGGATCGAGCAGTACTTC
TRBJ2-4,-,15,TRBV11-2,TRBD1,CASSLLQGSKNIQYF,TGTGCCAGCAGCTTACTACAGGGGTCTAAAAACATTCAGTACTTC
TRBJ1-1,few,14,TRBV11-2,TRBD1,CASSGQGAGTEAFF,TGTGCCAGCAGCGGGCAGGGGGCGGGCACTGAAGCTTTCTTT
TRBJ2-3,-,10,TRBV20-1,-,CSPFTDTQYF,TGCAGTCCTTTCACAGATACGCAGTATTTT
TRBJ1-5,once,15,TRBV5-5,-,CASSLWGEGGQPQHF,TGTGCCAGCAGCTTGTGGGGCGAAGGCGGCCAGCCCCAGCATTTT
TRBJ1-3,-,17,TRBV30,TRBD1,CAWSPVGETGNGNTIYF,TGTGCCTGGTCCCCAGTGGGTGAGACAGGGAACGGAAACACCATATATTTT
TRBJ2-7,-,14,TRBV7-9,-,CASSASGGPYEQYF,TGTGCCAGCAGCGCCTCCGGGGGCCCCTACGAGCAGTACTTC
TRBJ1-4,few,15,TRBV6-1,-,CASSTQDSSNEKLFF,TGTGCCAGCAGTACTCAGGACAGTTCTAATGAAAAACTGTTTTTT
TRBJ2-7,-,14,TRBV10-2,-,CATSEGVYPHEQYF,TGCGCCACCTCGGAAGGTGTTTATCCTCACGAGCAGTACTTC
TRBJ1-2,-,13,TRBV19,-,CASKQQGNYGYTF,TGTGCCAGCAAACAACAGGGTAACTATGGCTACACCTTC
TRBJ1-2,-,13,TRBV6-5,TRBD1,CASRTGGRNGYTF,TGTGCCAGCAGAACAGGGGGCAGAAATGGCTACACCTTC
TRBJ2-3,-,16,TRBV28,TRBD2,CASSINPSGGQDTQYF,TGTGCCAGCAGTATCAACCCTTCGGGGGGGCAAGATACGCAGTATTTT
TRBJ1-6,-,14,TRBV2,TRBD1,CASRVPGQNSPLHF,TGTGCCAGCAGAGTTCCGGGACAGAATTCACCCCTCCACTTT
TRBJ2-3,-,16,TRBV6-5,-,CASSYRGGTATDTQYF,TGTGCCAGCAGTTATAGAGGAGGGACAGCTACAGATACGCAGTATTTT
TRBJ2-7,-,16,TRBV27,TRBD2,CASSLLGTSGRDEQYF,TGTGCCAGCAGTTTATTGGGGACTAGCGGGAGGGACGAGCAGTACTTC
TRBJ1-5,few,15,TRBV10-3,TRBD1,CAIRDREGSNQPQHF,TGTGCCATCAGGGACAGGGAGGGGAGCAATCAGCCCCAGCATTTT
TRBJ1-4,once,13,TRBV18,-,CASSPRPNEKLFF,TGTGCCAGCTCACCACGGCCTAATGAAAAACTGTTTTTT
TRBJ1-1,-,16,TRBV28,-,CASSFPRGLGNTEAFF,TGTGCCAGCAGTTTTCCCAGGGGTTTGGGGAACACTGAAGCTTTCTTT
TRBJ2-5,-,15,TRBV7-9,TRBD2,CASSLTGGARETQYF,TGTGCCAGCAGCTTGACCGGGGGGGCCCGTGAGACCCAGTACTTC
TRBJ1-6,-,14,TRBV6-1,TRBD1,CASLRTGGGSPLHF,TGTGCCAGCCTAAGGACAGGGGGTGGTTCACCCCTCCACTTT
TRBJ2-3,once,13,TRBV10-3,TRBD1,CARATGPTDTQYF,TGTGCCAGGGCGACAGGGCCCACAGATACGCAGTATTTT
TRBJ1-1,-,20,TRBV28,-,CASSLYREGIKGRTNTEAFF,TGTGCCAGCAGTTTATACCGTGAGGGTATAAAGGGTCGGACGAACACTGAAGCTTTCTTT
TRBJ2-7,-,13,TRBV28,-,CASRPPRVPEQYF,TGTGCCAGCAGACCTCCGAGGGTACCCGAGCAGTACTTC
TRBJ2-1,-,15,TRBV7-2,-,CASSLAGGWYNEQFF,TGTGCCAGCAGCTTAGCAGGGGGATGGTACAATGAGCAGTTCTTC
TRBJ2-7,-,13,TRBV18,-,CASSPSQTYEQYF,TGTGCCAGCTCACCATCCCAGACCTACGAGCAGTACTTC
TRBJ2-6,-,13,TRBV5-4,-,CASRMSGANVLTF,TGTGCCAGCAGGATGTCTGGGGCCAACGTCCTGACTTTC
TRBJ2-7,-,15,TRBV7-9,TRBD2,CASSPGTSGGYEQYF,TGTGCCAGCAGCCCTGGGACTAGCGGGGGTTACGAGCAGTACTTC
TRBJ2-2,-,15,TRBV19,-,CASSREDRSTGELFF,TGTGCCAGTAGTCGAGAGGACAGAAGCACCGGGGAGCTGTTTTTT
TRBJ1-6,-,15,TRBV2,-,CASSGGDGTNSPLHF,TGTGCCAGCAGTGGGGGGGACGGGACAAATTCACCCCTCCACTTT
TRBJ2-7,-,17,TRBV11-2,TRBD1,CASSTRSQGSRSYEQYF,TGTGCCAGCAGCACCCGATCACAGGGGAGTAGGTCCTACGAGCAGTACTTC
TRBJ2-6,-,15,TRBV19,-,CASSKFRSGANVLTF,TGTGCCAGTAGTAAGTTCCGCTCTGGGGCCAACGTCCTGACTTTC
TRBJ2-3,few,13,TRBV10-3,TRBD2,CAISDREGDTQYF,TGTGCCATCAGTGACAGGGAGGGAGATACGCAGTATTTT
TRBJ2-5,few,13,TRBV10-3,TRBD1,CAISGGQGQTQYF,TGTGCCATCAGTGGAGGACAGGGTCAGACCCAGTACTTC
TRBJ1-4,-,13,TRBV9,-,CASSPDRSEKLFF,TGTGCCAGCAGCCCCGATAGGAGTGAAAAACTGTTTTTT
TRBJ2-6,-,17,TRBV5-1,TRBD1,CASSPQTGGSGANVLTF,TGCGCCAGCAGTCCCCAGACAGGGGGCTCTGGGGCCAACGTCCTGACTTTC
TRBJ1-2,-,16,TRBV6-6,TRBD1,CASSSPDRDRVGGYTF,TGTGCCAGCAGTTCCCCAGACAGGGACCGGGTAGGTGGCTACACCTTC
TRBJ2-2,-,16,TRBV5-1,TRBD1,CASSLAGTANTGELFF,TGCGCCAGCAGCTTGGCAGGGACAGCGAACACCGGGGAGCTGTTTTTT
TRBJ1-3,-,16,TRBV15,-,CATSRDYLTGGNTIYF,TGTGCCACCAGCAGAGATTACTTGACAGGCGGAAACACCATATATTTT
TRBJ2-5,once,13,TRBV5-8,-,CASSLAGLETQYF,TGTGCCAGCAGCTTGGCCGGGTTAGAGACCCAGTACTTC
TRBJ2-7,few,15,TRBV5-1,-,CASSRLRDTSYEQYF,TGCGCCAGCAGCCGACTCCGGGACACGTCCTACGAGCAGTACTTC
TRBJ2-7,-,14,TRBV30,TRBD1,CAWSYGDRSREQYF,TGTGCCTGGAGTTACGGGGACAGGTCCCGCGAGCAGTACTTC
TRBJ1-6,few,16,TRBV18,TRBD1,CASSPPIDRGNSPLHF,TGTGCCAGCTCACCTCCAATCGACAGGGGGAATTCACCCCTCCACTTT
TRBJ1-1,few,15,TRBV6-5,-,CASSHRPSSNTEAFF,TGTGCCAGCAGCCACCGGCCAAGCTCGAACACTGAAGCTTTCTTT
TRBJ2-1,many,12,TRBV9,TRBD2,CASSREAGEQFF,TGTGCCAGCTCTCGGGAGGCGGGTGAGCAGTTCTTC